This TCR beta chain was captured by sequencing in a study of human T cells and chemical hapten exposure. On the study more broadly: Patients, chiefly female, had alopecia areata, totalis or universalis.

General observations from the study: After DPC sensitization, TCRs above 1 in 1000 frequency showed no change.

TCRdb used MiXCR to reprocess the RACE reads, holding one entry per CDR3 protein. The sample has 180,000 or so distinct CDR3 sequences; around 22% are singletons. The time point denotes: patch test 1, 2 weeks after DPC sensitization. Described treatment: therapeutic diphenylcyclopropenone sensitization with weekly scalp DPC. The germline V gene has CDR1 MNHEY and CDR2 SMNVEV (reference sequence). The CDR3 has 15 amino acids. With 5 bases removed from V and 0 bases from J, the gap between germline ends came to 13 bases. This clonotype has only a few counts. Its antigen is currently unknown. This sample comprised whole blood, obtained in connection with sensitization to the hapten diphenylcyclopropenone (DPC). The source of this sequence is a woman aged 45-59 years with alopecia areata. Some clones in this sample may be carry-over from other donors' samples. The chain joins TRBV27 to TRBJ1-1; TRBD1 might be the D (6 bases). CDR3 in amino acids: CASSPSGVVNTEAFF. CDR3 DNA sequence: TGTGCCAGCAGTCCTTCAGGGGTAGTGAACACTGAAGCTTTCTTT.